This T cell receptor (beta chain) is drawn from a study of blood T cell repertoires in COVID-19. Study in general: Sites in the United States, Italy and Spain provided acute and convalescent COVID-19 samples.

The trim removed 4 bases at V and 7 bases at J, leaving 21 bases unmatched. The CDR3 totals 19 residues. Germline V lookup: CDR1 LGHDT, CDR2 YNNKEL (reference sequence). Profiled with immunoSEQ multiplex PCR; TCRdb holds only in-frame clones, not every one. The data show about 480,000 clones, around 89% seen once. Source material: peripheral blood. This receptor was taken from a woman under 40 with acute or convalescent COVID-19. This chain uses TRBV3-1 (or the pseudogene TRBV3-2) with TRBJ2-7; 11 bases fit TRBD2. The CDR3 DNA reads as TGTGCCAGCAGCCCAAGAGGGAGACTAGCGGGGCCGGACCCATGGGAGCAGTACTTC. Its protein product is CASSPRGRLAGPDPWEQYF.